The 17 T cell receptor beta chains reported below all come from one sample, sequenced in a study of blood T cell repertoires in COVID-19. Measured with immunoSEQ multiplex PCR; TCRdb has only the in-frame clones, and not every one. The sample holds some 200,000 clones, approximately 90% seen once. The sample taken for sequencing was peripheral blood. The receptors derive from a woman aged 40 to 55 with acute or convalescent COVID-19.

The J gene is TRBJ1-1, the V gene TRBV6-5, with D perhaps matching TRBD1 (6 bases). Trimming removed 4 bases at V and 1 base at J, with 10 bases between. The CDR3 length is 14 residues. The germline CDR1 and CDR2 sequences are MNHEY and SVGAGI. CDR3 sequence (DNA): TGTGCCAGCAGTTTGAGGACAGCGAACACTGAAGCTTTCTTT. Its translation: CASSLRTANTEAFF.

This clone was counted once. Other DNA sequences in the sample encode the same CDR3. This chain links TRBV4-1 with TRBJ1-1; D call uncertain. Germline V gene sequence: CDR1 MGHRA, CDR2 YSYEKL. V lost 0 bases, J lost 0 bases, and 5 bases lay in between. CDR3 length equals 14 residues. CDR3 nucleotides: TGCGCCAGCAGCCAAGAGAGGGTGAACACTGAAGCTTTCTTT. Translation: CASSQERVNTEAFF.

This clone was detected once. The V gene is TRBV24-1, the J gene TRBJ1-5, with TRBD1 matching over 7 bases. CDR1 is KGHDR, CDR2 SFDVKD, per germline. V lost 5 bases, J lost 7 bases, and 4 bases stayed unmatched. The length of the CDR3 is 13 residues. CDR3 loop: CATSGQGRQPQHF. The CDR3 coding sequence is TGTGCCACCAGTGGACAGGGTCGGCAGCCCCAGCATTTT.

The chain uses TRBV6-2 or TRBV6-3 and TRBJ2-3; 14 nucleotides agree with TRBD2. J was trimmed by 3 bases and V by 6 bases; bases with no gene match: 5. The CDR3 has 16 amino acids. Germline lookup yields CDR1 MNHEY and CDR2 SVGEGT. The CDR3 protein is CASSHGTSGGTDTQYF. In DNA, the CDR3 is TGTGCCAGCAGCCATGGGACTAGCGGGGGAACAGATACGCAGTATTTT.

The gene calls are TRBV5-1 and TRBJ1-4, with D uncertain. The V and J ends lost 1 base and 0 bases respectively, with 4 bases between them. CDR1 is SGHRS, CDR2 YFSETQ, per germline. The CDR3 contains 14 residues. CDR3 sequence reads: CASSLSATNEKLFF. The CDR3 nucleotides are TGCGCCAGCAGCTTGTCTGCAACTAATGAAAAACTGTTTTTT.

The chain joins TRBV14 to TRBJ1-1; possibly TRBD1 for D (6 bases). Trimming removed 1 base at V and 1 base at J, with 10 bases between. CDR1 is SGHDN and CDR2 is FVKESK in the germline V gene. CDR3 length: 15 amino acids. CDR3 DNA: TGTGCCAGCAGCCAAGGGGGACACGCGAACACTGAAGCTTTCTTT. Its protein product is CASSQGGHANTEAFF.

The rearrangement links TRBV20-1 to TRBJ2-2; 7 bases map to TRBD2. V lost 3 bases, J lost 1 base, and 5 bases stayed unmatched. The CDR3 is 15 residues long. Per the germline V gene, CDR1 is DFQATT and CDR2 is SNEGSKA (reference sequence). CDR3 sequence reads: CSASSGGGNTGELFF. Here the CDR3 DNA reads TGCAGTGCTAGTTCTGGCGGGGGGAACACCGGGGAGCTGTTTTTT.

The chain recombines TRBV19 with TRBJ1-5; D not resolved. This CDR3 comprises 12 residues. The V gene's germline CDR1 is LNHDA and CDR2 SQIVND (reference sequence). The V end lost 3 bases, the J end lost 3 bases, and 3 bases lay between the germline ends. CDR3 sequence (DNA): TGTGCCAGTAGTATTAACAATCAGCCCCAGCATTTT. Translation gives CASSINNQPQHF.

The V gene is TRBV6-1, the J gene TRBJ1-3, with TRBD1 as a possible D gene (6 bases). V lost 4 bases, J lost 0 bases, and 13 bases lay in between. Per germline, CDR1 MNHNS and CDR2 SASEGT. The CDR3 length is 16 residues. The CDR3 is CASSVAVDSSGNTIYF. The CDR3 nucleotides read TGTGCCAGCAGTGTAGCCGTGGACAGCTCTGGAAACACCATATATTTT.

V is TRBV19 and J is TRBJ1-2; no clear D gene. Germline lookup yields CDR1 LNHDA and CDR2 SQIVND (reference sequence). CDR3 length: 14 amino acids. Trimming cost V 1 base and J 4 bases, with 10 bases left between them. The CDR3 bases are TGTGCCAGTAGTATAGGGCGGAGCTCCTATGGCTACACCTTC. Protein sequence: CASSIGRSSYGYTF.

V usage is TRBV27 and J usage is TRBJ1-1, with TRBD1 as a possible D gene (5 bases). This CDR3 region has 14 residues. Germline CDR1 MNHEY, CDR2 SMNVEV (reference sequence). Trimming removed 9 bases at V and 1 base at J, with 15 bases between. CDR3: CASRAMGQNTEAFF. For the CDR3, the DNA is TGTGCCAGTAGAGCGATGGGGCAGAACACTGAAGCTTTCTTT.

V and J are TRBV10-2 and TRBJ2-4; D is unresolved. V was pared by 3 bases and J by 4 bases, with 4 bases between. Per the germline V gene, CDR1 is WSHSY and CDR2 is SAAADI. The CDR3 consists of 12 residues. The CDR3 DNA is TGCGCCAGCAGTGAAACTAAAAACATTCAGTACTTC. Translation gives CASSETKNIQYF.

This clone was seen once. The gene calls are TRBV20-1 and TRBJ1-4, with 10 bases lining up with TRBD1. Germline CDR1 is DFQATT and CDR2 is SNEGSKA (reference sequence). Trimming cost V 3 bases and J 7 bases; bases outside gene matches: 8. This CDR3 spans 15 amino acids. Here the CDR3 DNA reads TGCAGTGCTAGTAGTGACAGGGGGCCGTCTGAAAAACTGTTTTTT. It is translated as CSASSDRGPSEKLFF.

The DNA for the CDR3 is TGTGCCAGCAGCACCCGACAGATTAATAATTCACCCCTCCACTTT. Its protein is CASSTRQINNSPLHF. The V and J genes are TRBV7-9 and TRBJ1-6; possibly TRBD1 for D (5 bases). The CDR3 has 15 amino acids. The V end was cut by 5 bases, the J end by 5 bases, with 13 bases between. Per germline, CDR1 SEHNR and CDR2 FQNEAQ (reference sequence).

Here the CDR3 reads CASSHHAGQKNLTDTQYF. The CDR3 DNA is TGTGCCAGCAGCCACCATGCGGGACAGAAGAATCTCACAGATACGCAGTATTTT. The V gene is TRBV11-2, the J gene TRBJ2-3; D may be TRBD1 (7 bases). The CDR3 loop spans 18 amino acids. Germline values: CDR1 SGHAT, CDR2 FQNNGV. V was pared by 5 bases and J by 2 bases, with 23 bases between.

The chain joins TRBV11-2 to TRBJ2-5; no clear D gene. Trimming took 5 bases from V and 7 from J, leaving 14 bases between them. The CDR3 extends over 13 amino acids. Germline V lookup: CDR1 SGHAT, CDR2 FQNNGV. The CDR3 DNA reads TGTGCCAGCAGCACAGTGACGTCTGGGACCCAGTACTTC. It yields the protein CASSTVTSGTQYF.

The CDR3 sequence is CASSHIPRGARHYGYTF. CDR3 bases: TGTGCCAGTAGTCATATCCCACGGGGGGCGCGGCACTATGGCTACACCTTC. The chain employs TRBV19 and TRBJ1-2; D may be TRBD1 (6 bases). V was shortened by 5 bases and J by 3 bases, with 22 bases between the two germline ends. The V gene's germline CDR1 is LNHDA and CDR2 SQIVND (reference sequence). The length of the CDR3 is 17 residues.